A single sample gave rise to the 31 T cell receptor beta chains below, sequenced in a study of pediatric ulcerative colitis. During colonoscopy, one to two rectal pinch biopsies were collected. Repertoires were generated with immunoSEQ multiplex PCR, while TCRdb's copy carries only in-frame clones and drops some. The table lists approximately 40,000 clones, over 70% of them singletons, with around 9.2% in the top ten. The sequenced sample consisted of gut tissue. The receptors shown here come from a boy aged 5-17 years with severe ulcerative colitis.

The chain links TRBV10-2 to TRBJ1-2; D uncertain. Germline-derived CDR1 and CDR2 are WSHSY and SAAADI. Trimming took off 1 base at V and 6 bases at J, with 12 bases between the two ends. The CDR3 is made up of 14 amino acids. The CDR3 DNA sequence: TGCGCCAGCAGTGAGTTTCAGGATACCAATGGCTACACCTTC. Its protein product is CASSEFQDTNGYTF.

There are a few counts of this clone. This chain uses TRBV29-1 with TRBJ1-2; 7 nucleotides agree with TRBD1. CDR1 SQVTM and CDR2 ANQGSEA come from the germline V gene. This CDR3 region has 14 residues. With V trimmed by 0 bases and J by 8 bases, 9 bases remained unmatched. The CDR3: CSVEDGSARGGYTF. CDR3 nucleotides: TGCAGCGTTGAAGATGGTTCAGCCAGGGGGGGCTACACCTTC.

The chain carries TRBV4-1 and TRBJ1-6; D gene ambiguous. The CDR3 sequence is 14 residues long. The germline V gene has CDR1 MGHRA and CDR2 YSYEKL. V lost 0 bases, J lost 9 bases, and 9 bases lay in between. This CDR3 reads CASSQEGSFSPLHF. As DNA, the CDR3 is TGCGCCAGCAGCCAAGAGGGGAGTTTTTCACCCCTCCACTTT.

The rearrangement uses TRBV20-1 and TRBJ2-2, with D hard to call. The germline V gene has CDR1 DFQATT and CDR2 SNEGSKA (reference sequence). The germline V and J ends were trimmed by 3 bases and 6 bases, with 5 bases remaining between them. The CDR3 runs 11 residues. The CDR3 sequence: CSASSSGELFF. DNA for the CDR3: TGCAGTGCTAGTTCATCCGGGGAGCTGTTTTTT.

This clone came up once. The chain employs TRBV5-4 and TRBJ1-1; TRBD1 matches 8 bases. Germline trimming cut 4 bases from V and 1 base from J; bases unmatched to any gene: 3. This CDR3 is 14 amino acids long. Germline CDR1 and CDR2: SGHNT and YYREEE (reference sequence). The CDR3 spells CASSKDRANTEAFF. DNA for the CDR3: TGTGCCAGCAGCAAGGACAGGGCGAACACTGAAGCTTTCTTT.

The chain couples TRBV5-1 to TRBJ1-5; maybe TRBD1 (5 bases). The V and J ends lost 0 bases and 7 bases respectively, with 14 bases between them. Per the germline V gene, CDR1 is SGHRS and CDR2 is YFSETQ. This CDR3 is 15 amino acids long. The CDR3 is CASSLDGGSVQPQHF. Written as DNA, the CDR3 is TGCGCCAGCAGCTTGGACGGGGGGTCCGTACAGCCCCAGCATTTT.

A note on this clone: In the same sample, other DNA sequences code for this CDR3. The chain joins TRBV5-6 to TRBJ1-1; no clear D gene. Germline assignment: CDR1 SGHDT and CDR2 YYEEEE. V was cut by 1 base and J by 6 bases, with 13 bases left in between. The CDR3 is 14 amino acids. For the CDR3, the DNA is TGTGCCAGCAGCTTGAATTCGGTTGTTCCTGAAGCTTTCTTT. Protein product: CASSLNSVVPEAFF. The full variable domain, rest sourced from reference TRBV5-6 and TRBJ1-1, is DAGVTQSPTHLIKTRGQQVTLRCSPKSGHDTVSWYQQALGQGPQFIFQYYEEEERQRGNFPDRFSGHQFPNYSSELNVNALLLGDSALYLCASSLNSVVPEAFFGQGTRLTVV.

The CDR3 spells CASRQNRGPWAFF. CDR3 coding DNA: TGTGCCAGCAGACAAAACAGGGGGCCCTGGGCTTTCTTT. V and J are TRBV2 and TRBJ1-1; 9 nucleotides align to TRBD1. This CDR3 spans 13 amino acids. The ends lost 6 bases at V and 11 bases at J; junction bases unmatched: 10. Germline values: CDR1 SNHLY, CDR2 FYNNEI.

This chain links TRBV7-8 with TRBJ2-2; D gene uncertain. The CDR3 sequence is 12 residues long. The germline V and J ends were trimmed by 4 bases and 3 bases, with 3 bases remaining between them. Germline V lookup: CDR1 SGHVS, CDR2 FQNEAQ. CDR3 in DNA: TGTGCCAGCAGCTCGCACACCGGGGAGCTGTTTTTT. This codes for CASSSHTGELFF.

The CDR3 DNA reads as TGCGCCAGCAGCTCCGGGGCGCAGACGGAGACCCAGTACTTC. It encodes CASSSGAQTETQYF. The chain has TRBV5-1 and TRBJ2-5; perhaps D is TRBD1 or TRBD2 (5 bases each). Trimming shortened V by 3 bases and J by 5 bases, and 14 bases separated the two germline ends. This CDR3 has 14 residues. The germline gives CDR1 SGHRS, CDR2 YFSETQ.

The chain employs TRBV18 and TRBJ2-3; possibly TRBD2 for D (5 bases). Trimming cost V 6 bases and J 1 base, with 11 bases left between them. This CDR3 spans 14 amino acids. Germline V gene data show CDR1 as KGHSH and CDR2 as LQKENI. CDR3 protein: CASSPDSRTDTQYF. In DNA, the CDR3 is TGTGCCAGCTCCCCGGACTCTCGCACAGATACGCAGTATTTT.

The CDR3 nucleotides read TGTGCCAGCAGGACAGGGATCAATCAGCCCCAGCATTTT. Translated, it gives CASRTGINQPQHF. This chain connects TRBV2 to TRBJ1-5; 7 bases are a match to TRBD1. CDR1 is SNHLY and CDR2 is FYNNEI in the germline V gene. J was trimmed by 3 bases and V by 6 bases; bases with no gene match: 2. The CDR3 consists of 13 residues. The full variable domain, in which reference TRBV2 and TRBJ1-5 provide the parts outside the CDR3, is EPEVTQTPSHQVTQMGQEVILRCVPISNHLYFYWYRQILGQKVEFLVSFYNNEISEKSEIFDDQFSVERPDGSNFTLKIRSTKLEDSAMYFCASRTGINQPQHFGDGTRLSIL.

V and J are TRBV10-2 and TRBJ1-5; maybe TRBD1 (6 bases). Germline assignment: CDR1 WSHSY and CDR2 SAAADI. CDR3 length equals 16 residues. Deletions cut 8 bases from V and 7 bases from J, with 24 bases between. The CDR3 protein is CASSSSGGPAWQPQHF. The CDR3 nucleotides read TGCGCCAGCTCCTCCTCCGGGGGCCCTGCGTGGCAGCCCCAGCATTTT.

This clone was counted only a few times. V gene TRBV30 combines with J gene TRBJ1-6; D is unresolved. The CDR3 spans 13 residues. Trimming took 1 base from V and 5 from J, leaving 6 bases between them. Germline V lookup: CDR1 GTSNPN, CDR2 SVGIG (reference sequence). The CDR3 DNA follows: TGTGCCTGGAGTGACAGTAATAATTCACCCCTCCACTTT. It specifies CAWSDSNNSPLHF.

This chain links TRBV2 with TRBJ2-5, with D perhaps TRBD1 (5 bases). With 8 bases removed from V and 5 bases from J, the gap between germline ends came to 9 bases. The germline gives CDR1 SNHLY, CDR2 FYNNEI. This CDR3 comprises 11 residues. This CDR3 reads CASGAWETQYF. CDR3 DNA: TGTGCCAGCGGGGCGTGGGAGACCCAGTACTTC.

V gene TRBV28 combines with J gene TRBJ1-1; D unclear. V dropped 2 bases and J dropped 8 bases, with 15 bases sitting between them. Germline V gene sequence: CDR1 MDHEN, CDR2 SYDVKM. The CDR3 extends over 14 amino acids. Here the CDR3 DNA reads TGTGCCAGCAGTTTACCGATTGAGCGAGGGGAAGCTTTCTTT. Its translation is CASSLPIERGEAFF.

The rearrangement uses TRBV10-1 and TRBJ2-2; D ambiguous. Trimming stripped 0 bases from V and 1 base from J, with 6 bases between. This CDR3 comprises 15 residues. Germline CDR1 reads WNHNN; CDR2 reads SYGVQD (reference sequence). The CDR3 DNA is TGCGCCAGCAGTGAGTCGAAGTGGAACACCGGGGAGCTGTTTTTT. Translation: CASSESKWNTGELFF.

CDR3 nucleotides: TGTGCCAGCAGTTACACCGGGACAGGGGAACGAGGCTACACCTTC. Translated: CASSYTGTGERGYTF. The rearrangement links TRBV6-6 to TRBJ1-2, with 10 positions matching TRBD1. CDR3 length: 15 amino acids. The germline gives CDR1 MNHNY, CDR2 SVGAGI (reference sequence). Trimming took 2 bases from V and 8 from J; bases not matched to a gene: 8.

This clone occurred a few times. Lacking the conserved final phenylalanine or tryptophan, this CDR3 likely reflects a read error. The chain employs TRBV5-1 and TRBJ1-6; D is unresolved. Germline V gene lookup returns CDR1 SGHRS and CDR2 YFSETQ. This CDR3 has 13 residues. Trimming left V 2 bases short and J 8 bases short, with 8 bases between. CDR3 sequence: CASSLSGDSPLHL. The CDR3, as DNA: TGCGCCAGCAGCTTATCTGGGGATTCACCCCTCCACCTT.

The V gene is TRBV6-1, the J gene TRBJ1-3; TRBD1 matches 9 bases. This CDR3 spans 15 amino acids. V lost 8 bases to trimming and J lost 4 bases; unmatched junction nucleotides: 9. CDR1 is MNHNS, CDR2 SASEGT, per germline. CDR3 protein: CASAAFGQGGNTIYF. The CDR3 nucleotides read TGTGCCAGCGCAGCTTTTGGACAGGGGGGAAACACCATATATTTT.

The CDR3: CASSWWAGTQTYEQYF. CDR3 nucleotides: TGTGCCAGCAGCTGGTGGGCCGGGACACAAACCTACGAGCAGTACTTC. This sequence joins TRBV11-2 and TRBJ2-7; D perhaps matches TRBD1 (6 bases). The germline V and J ends were trimmed by 4 bases and 2 bases, with 18 bases remaining between them. The germline gives CDR1 SGHAT, CDR2 FQNNGV. The CDR3 contains 16 residues. The variable domain in full, completed from reference TRBV11-2 and TRBJ2-7, reads EAGVAQSPRYKIIEKRQSVAFWCNPISGHATLYWYQQILGQGPKLLIQFQNNGVVDDSQLPKDRFSAERLKGVDSTLKIQPAKLEDSAVYLCASSWWAGTQTYEQYFGPGTRLTVT.

The genes are TRBV10-3 and TRBJ1-4; TRBD1 agrees at 8 bases. Germline values: CDR1 ENHRY, CDR2 SYGVKD. The CDR3 spans 12 residues. Trimming cost V 9 bases and J 7 bases; bases outside gene matches: 4. In nucleotides, the CDR3 is TGTGCCATTGGGACAGGTGGTGAAAAACTGTTTTTT. Its protein is CAIGTGGEKLFF.

The chain carries TRBV27 and TRBJ1-2; TRBD1 matches 7 bases. V was clipped by 0 bases and J by 10 bases; unmatched bases: 11. The CDR3 sequence is 15 residues long. Germline loops: CDR1 MNHEY, CDR2 SMNVEV (reference sequence). CDR3 residues: CASSLSGTAAMPYTF. In nucleotides, the CDR3 is TGTGCCAGCAGTTTATCCGGGACAGCCGCAATGCCCTACACCTTC.

The chain combines TRBV30 with TRBJ2-3; no definite D call. This CDR3 region has 11 residues. V lost 3 bases and J lost 4, with 5 bases in between. Germline CDR1 reads GTSNPN; CDR2 reads SVGIG (reference sequence). The CDR3 here is CAWRLADTQYF. In nucleotides, the CDR3 is TGTGCCTGGAGGCTCGCAGATACGCAGTATTTT.

This clone is a singleton in its sample. This CDR3 is CASSPRDRAGKFF. CDR3 bases: TGTGCCAGCAGCCCAAGGGACAGGGCCGGGAAGTTCTTC. V and J are TRBV25-1 and TRBJ2-1; 9 bases fit TRBD1. V lost 6 bases and J lost 14; bases outside the gene matches: 11. The CDR3 is 13 residues long. From germline, CDR1 is MGHDK and CDR2 SYGVNS.

The rearrangement links TRBV19 to TRBJ1-5, with D perhaps matching TRBD1 (5 bases). Trimming shortened V by 3 bases and J by 7 bases, and 7 bases separated the two germline ends. The CDR3 sequence is 12 residues long. Germline V gives CDR1 LNHDA, CDR2 SQIVND (reference sequence). CDR3 sequence (DNA): TGTGCCAGTAGTATTAAGGGGCAGCCCCAGCATTTT. This encodes CASSIKGQPQHF.

The V call is TRBV7-9, the J call TRBJ1-2; 9 bases fit TRBD1. This CDR3 region has 15 residues. CDR1 is SEHNR, CDR2 FQNEAQ, per germline (reference sequence). V shed 4 bases and J 6 bases; nucleotides not matched to a gene: 9. The CDR3 region is CASSSEGTGRNGYTF. In DNA, the CDR3 is TGTGCCAGCAGCTCTGAAGGGACAGGGAGGAATGGCTACACCTTC.

The chain joins TRBV9 to TRBJ2-1; 8 positions agree with TRBD1. V gave up 3 bases and J gave up 10 bases; unmatched junction bases: 15. Germline lookup yields CDR1 SGDLS and CDR2 YYNGEE. The CDR3 totals 16 residues. The CDR3 DNA is TGTGCCAGCAGCGGAGAGGGACAGGCCTTCGGGGAGGAGCAGTTCTTC. It yields the protein CASSGEGQAFGEEQFF.

This chain connects TRBV10-1 to TRBJ2-3; D is undetermined. V was cut by 4 bases and J by 3 bases, with 8 bases left in between. From germline, CDR1 is WNHNN and CDR2 SYGVQD (reference sequence). This CDR3 is built from 13 residues. The CDR3 protein is CASSVGLTDTQYF. CDR3 nucleotides: TGCGCCAGCAGTGTGGGCCTTACAGATACGCAGTATTTT.

The V call is TRBV6-5, the J call TRBJ2-2; D unresolved. Germline assignment: CDR1 MNHEY and CDR2 SVGAGI. The CDR3 has 13 residues. Trimming cost V 6 bases and J 6 bases, with 11 bases left between them. In DNA, the CDR3 is TGTGCCAGCAGATCGGACGGCGCCGGGGAGCTGTTTTTT. It specifies CASRSDGAGELFF.

The gene calls are TRBV20-1 and TRBJ2-7; D is ambiguous. V was clipped by 4 bases and J by 3 bases, with 7 bases between them. The CDR3 is 11 amino acids. Germline assignment: CDR1 DFQATT and CDR2 SNEGSKA (reference sequence). The CDR3 DNA is TGCAGTGCTATCCTGAACTACGAGCAGTACTTC. This codes for CSAILNYEQYF.